Below are 10 T cell receptor beta chains sequenced from a single sample in a study of long-term antiretroviral therapy in people with HIV. The assay, immunoSEQ v3.0, was run at survey level. Assay used: immunoSEQ multiplex PCR; TCRdb lists only in-frame clones, some missing. The data show 20,000 to 25,000 clones, approximately 88% seen once. The source was unsorted PBMCs, collected 1.2 years after starting antiretroviral therapy. The receptors derive from a woman aged 40 to 50 with HIV.

The CDR3 sequence: CATSEREGRNEQYF. CDR3 in DNA: TGTGCCACCTCGGAGCGGGAGGGCCGCAACGAGCAGTACTTC. V usage is TRBV10-3 and J usage is TRBJ2-7; TRBD2 agrees at 10 bases. V trimming: 10 bases; J trimming: 5 bases; junction bases outside the gene matches: 11. From germline, CDR1 is ENHRY and CDR2 SYGVKD. The CDR3 has 14 amino acids.

The chain uses TRBV7-6 and TRBJ2-1; 8 positions agree with TRBD2. In germline, CDR1 is SGHVS, CDR2 FNYEAQ. Germline trimming cut 1 base from V and 5 bases from J; bases unmatched to any gene: 13. The CDR3 spans 18 residues. The CDR3 region is CASSLGDIAGRGNNEQFF. The CDR3 DNA reads TGTGCCAGCAGCTTAGGGGACATAGCGGGGAGGGGTAACAATGAGCAGTTCTTC. The variable domain in full, completed from reference TRBV7-6 and TRBJ2-1, reads GAGVSQSPRYKVTKRGQDVALRCDPISGHVSLYWYRQALGQGPEFLTYFNYEAQQDKSGLPNDRFSAERPEGSISTLTIQRTEQRDSAMYRCASSLGDIAGRGNNEQFFGPGTRLTVL.

V and J are TRBV7-3 and TRBJ2-2; no definite D call. The CDR3 loop spans 15 amino acids. Trimming shortened V by 6 bases and J by 1 base, and 12 bases separated the two germline ends. Germline CDR1 SGHTA, CDR2 FQGTGA. CDR3 nucleotides: TGTGCCAGCAGTCAATCCCGACAGAACACCGGGGAGCTGTTTTTT. Protein: CASSQSRQNTGELFF. Full variable domain (missing parts from reference TRBV7-3 and TRBJ2-2): GAGVSQTPSNKVTEKGKYVELRCDPISGHTALYWYRQSLGQGPEFLIYFQGTGAADDSGLPNDRFFAVRPEGSVSTLKIQRTERGDSAVYLCASSQSRQNTGELFFGEGSRLTVL.

V usage is TRBV11-2 and J usage is TRBJ1-2; D is unclear. The CDR3 is 11 amino acids. The germline V gene encodes CDR1 SGHAT and CDR2 FQNNGV. Trimming left V 5 bases short and J 5 bases short, with 6 bases between. The DNA for the CDR3 is TGTGCCAGCAGCCAAAATTATGGCTACACCTTC. As protein: CASSQNYGYTF.

The rearrangement links TRBV4-1 to TRBJ2-7; possible D gene TRBD2, 6 bases. The CDR3 covers 15 residues. Trimming shortened V by 1 base and J by 3 bases, and 13 bases separated the two germline ends. CDR1 is MGHRA and CDR2 is YSYEKL in the germline V gene. CDR3 loop: CASSQGLVPGYEQYF. The CDR3 coding sequence is TGCGCCAGCAGCCAAGGACTAGTTCCGGGCTACGAGCAGTACTTC.

This chain uses TRBV28 with TRBJ1-2; maybe TRBD1 (5 bases). Trimming left V 4 bases short and J 0 bases short, with 9 bases between. CDR1 is MDHEN and CDR2 is SYDVKM in the germline V gene. CDR3 length: 14 amino acids. The CDR3 DNA reads as TGTGCCAGCAGTTCCCCGGGGGCTAACTATGGCTACACCTTC. Protein product: CASSSPGANYGYTF.

The V call is TRBV7-7, the J call TRBJ2-5; no definite D call. The V gene lost 1 base and the J gene lost 3 bases, with 15 bases spanning the gap. Germline V lookup: CDR1 SSHAT, CDR2 FNYEAQ (reference sequence). This CDR3 comprises 16 residues. The CDR3 DNA reads TGTGCCAGCAGCTTAGGAGTGTTTGGCACCAAAGAGACCCAGTACTTC. The encoded protein is CASSLGVFGTKETQYF.

J is TRBJ2-1 and V is TRBV27; 8 nucleotides agree with TRBD1. With 4 bases clipped from V and 4 bases from J, the junction kept 15 bases outside the gene matches. CDR1 MNHEY and CDR2 SMNVEV come from the germline V gene (reference sequence). The CDR3 totals 18 residues. The CDR3: CASSSPNDPGQVYNEQFF. Written as DNA, the CDR3 is TGTGCCAGCAGTTCGCCGAACGACCCGGGACAGGTGTACAATGAGCAGTTCTTC.

V and J are TRBV5-5 and TRBJ2-1; either TRBD1 or TRBD2 may fit D (6 bases each). This CDR3 has 13 amino acids. CDR1 SGHKS and CDR2 YYEKEE come from the germline V gene (reference sequence). V lost 4 bases to trimming and J lost 9 bases, with 14 bases between them. In DNA form, the CDR3 reads TGTGCCAGCAGCCCGGAGGGGGACACTGAGCAGTTCTTC. The encoded protein is CASSPEGDTEQFF.

The rearrangement links TRBV7-2 to TRBJ1-1; no firm D call. The CDR3 spans 13 residues. Trimming cost V 4 bases and J 8 bases, with 14 bases left between them. Germline lookup yields CDR1 SGHTA and CDR2 FQGNSA. The CDR3: CASSSWESSEAFF. CDR3 DNA: TGTGCCAGCAGCTCATGGGAATCTTCCGAAGCTTTCTTT.